This entry is about one TCR beta chain. This entry comes from a study of T cell changes during pregnancy in multiple sclerosis. V was trimmed by 4 bases and J by 7 bases, leaving 11 bases between them. Germline V gene sequence: CDR1 MNHEY, CDR2 SMNVEV (reference sequence). The CDR3 contains 13 residues. Here immunoSEQ multiplex PCR was the method, and the copy in TCRdb shows in-frame clones only, minus some. The data contain about 84,000 clones, 90% to 95% of them singletons. The sequences come from peripheral blood, collected in the second trimester of pregnancy. This receptor was taken from a female donor in good health, enrolled as a control in a pregnancy study. The chain is built from TRBV27 and TRBJ1-5; perhaps TRBD1 as D (6 bases). The CDR3 sequence: CASSSQGRQPQHF. In nucleotides, the CDR3 is TGTGCCAGCAGTTCCCAGGGGAGACAGCCCCAGCATTTT.